The clone carrying this T cell receptor (beta chain) was detected a few times. The data were obtained in a study of blood T cell repertoires in COVID-19. Turning to the study itself: T cells, B-cell-depleted T cells, or PBMCs supplied cDNA or gDNA.

The germline CDR1 and CDR2 sequences are MNHEY and SVGAGI. V dropped 6 bases and J dropped 6 bases, with 17 bases sitting between them. This CDR3 has 14 residues. Here immunoSEQ multiplex PCR was the method, and the copy in TCRdb shows in-frame clones only, minus some. The profile covers roughly 220,000 clones, with around nine tenths appearing a single time and roughly 15% taken by the ten largest. Participants spanned ages about 18 to 90 years and resided in about two dozen US areas. Sequencing input: PBMCs or T cells enriched from blood (not recorded which). The source of this sequence is a woman aged 45-65 years with acute COVID-19. The chain joins TRBV6-5 to TRBJ1-1, with D unclear. CDR3 amino acids: CASSPRRLSSEAFF. The CDR3 coding sequence is TGTGCCAGCAGCCCCCGCAGACTTAGCTCTGAAGCTTTCTTT.